This is a list of T cell receptor beta chains from one sample in a study of blood T cell repertoires in COVID-19. Sequenced by immunoSEQ multiplex PCR; TCRdb stores in-frame clones only, minus some. Seen here are 130,000 to 150,000 clones, more than 75% observed once, and the top ten hold around 4.8%. The specimen sequenced was peripheral blood. All receptors come from a human donor in a cohort sampled during active COVID-19. The CDR3 runs from the conserved cysteine through the conserved F or W. The D gene is left open where the match is weak. The size field is filled for only some rows; it gives once, few, many or a size class.

d_gene,abundance,j_gene,v_gene,CDR3nt,CDR3aa
.,.,TRBJ2-2,TRBV7-3,TGTGCCAGCAGCTCCCAGGGAGGGGAGCTGTTTTTT,CASSSQGGELFF
TRBD1,.,TRBJ1-5,TRBV5-8,TGTGCCAGCAGCCCGGGGTACAGGGGAGGCAATCAGCCCCAGCATTTT,CASSPGYRGGNQPQHF
TRBD1,.,TRBJ1-2,TRBV28,TGTGCCAGCAGACCCGGGACAGCGACTAACTATGGCTACACCTTC,CASRPGTATNYGYTF
TRBD2,.,TRBJ2-1,TRBV9,TGTGCCAGCAGCGTAGCTCGAGTAGCGGGGACCTACAATGAGCAGTTCTTC,CASSVARVAGTYNEQFF
TRBD1,.,TRBJ1-2,TRBV2,TGTGCCAGCAGTGCGGGGACAGTGAGCGGCTACACCTTC,CASSAGTVSGYTF
TRBD2,once,TRBJ2-1,TRBV5-4,TGTGCCAGCAGCTCGACTAGCGGGAGCTCCTACAATGAGCAGTTCTTC,CASSSTSGSSYNEQFF
.,once,TRBJ2-4,TRBV6-6,TGTGCCAGCAGTTATTCGGAAAGAGGGAACATTCAGTACTTC,CASSYSERGNIQYF
.,.,TRBJ2-1,TRBV25-1,TGTGCCAGCAGTGAATCTGTAGCGATGGATGAGCAGTTCTTC,CASSESVAMDEQFF
.,.,TRBJ2-5,TRBV28,TGTGCCAGCTCATCGGGGGGCGCAGAGACCCAGTACTTC,CASSSGGAETQYF
.,.,TRBJ1-2,TRBV15,TGTGCCACCAGCAGAGAAAACGAGCGAGGGGGCTACACCTTC,CATSRENERGGYTF
TRBD2,.,TRBJ2-1,TRBV5-1,TGCGCCAGCAACGCAGGGGAGGGACTAGCGAGAGAGCAGTTCTTC,CASNAGEGLAREQFF
.,.,TRBJ2-2,TRBV7-3,TGTGCCAGGAGGGGGTTAAACACCGGGGAGCTGTTTTTT,CARRGLNTGELFF
.,.,TRBJ2-5,TRBV30,TGTGCCTGGAGTGCCGGGACTGCCTACGGAGAGACCCAGTACTTC,CAWSAGTAYGETQYF